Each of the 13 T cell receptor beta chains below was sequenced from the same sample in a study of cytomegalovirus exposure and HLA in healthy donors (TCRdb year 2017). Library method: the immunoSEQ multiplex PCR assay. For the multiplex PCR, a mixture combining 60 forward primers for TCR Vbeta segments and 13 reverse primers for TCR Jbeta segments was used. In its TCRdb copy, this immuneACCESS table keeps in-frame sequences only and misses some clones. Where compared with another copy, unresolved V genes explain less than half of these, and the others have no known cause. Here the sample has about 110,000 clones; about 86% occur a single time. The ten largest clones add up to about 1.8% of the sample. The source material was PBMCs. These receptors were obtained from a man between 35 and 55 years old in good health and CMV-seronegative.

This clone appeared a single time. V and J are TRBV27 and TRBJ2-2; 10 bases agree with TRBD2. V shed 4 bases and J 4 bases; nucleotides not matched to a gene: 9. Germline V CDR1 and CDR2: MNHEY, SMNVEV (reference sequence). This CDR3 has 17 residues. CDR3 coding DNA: TGTGCCAGCAGTTACTTAGCGGGGGGTAGGGGCACCGGGGAGCTGTTTTTT. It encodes CASSYLAGGRGTGELFF.

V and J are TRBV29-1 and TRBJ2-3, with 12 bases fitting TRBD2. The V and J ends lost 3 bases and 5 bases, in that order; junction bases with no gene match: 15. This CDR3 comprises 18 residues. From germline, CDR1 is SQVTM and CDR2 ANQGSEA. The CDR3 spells CSVDALLAGGHLGDTQYF. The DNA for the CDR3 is TGCAGCGTTGACGCCCTTCTAGCGGGGGGGCATTTGGGAGATACGCAGTATTTT.

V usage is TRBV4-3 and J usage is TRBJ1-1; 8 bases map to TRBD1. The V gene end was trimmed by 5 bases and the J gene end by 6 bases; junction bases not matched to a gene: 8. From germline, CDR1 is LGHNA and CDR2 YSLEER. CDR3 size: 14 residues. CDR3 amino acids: CASSTGTGISEAFF. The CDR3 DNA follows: TGCGCCAGCAGCACCGGGACAGGAATCTCTGAAGCTTTCTTT.

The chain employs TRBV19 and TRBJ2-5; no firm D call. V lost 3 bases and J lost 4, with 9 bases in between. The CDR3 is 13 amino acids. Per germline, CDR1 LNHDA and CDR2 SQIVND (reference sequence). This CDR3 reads CASSIRTRETQYF. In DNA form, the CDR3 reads TGTGCCAGTAGTATCCGTACAAGAGAGACCCAGTACTTC.

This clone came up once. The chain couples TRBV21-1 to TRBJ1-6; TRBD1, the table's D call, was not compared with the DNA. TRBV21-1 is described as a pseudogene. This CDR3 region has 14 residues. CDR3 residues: CASQTGGGNSPLHF. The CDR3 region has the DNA TGTGCCAGCCAGACAGGGGGAGGTAATTCACCCCTCCACTTT.

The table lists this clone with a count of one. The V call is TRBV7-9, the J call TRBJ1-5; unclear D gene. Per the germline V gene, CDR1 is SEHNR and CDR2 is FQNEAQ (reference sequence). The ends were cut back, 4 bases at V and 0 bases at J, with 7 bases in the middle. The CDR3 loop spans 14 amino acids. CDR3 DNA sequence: TGTGCCAGCAGCTCTCAGTTTAGCAATCAGCCCCAGCATTTT. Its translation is CASSSQFSNQPQHF.

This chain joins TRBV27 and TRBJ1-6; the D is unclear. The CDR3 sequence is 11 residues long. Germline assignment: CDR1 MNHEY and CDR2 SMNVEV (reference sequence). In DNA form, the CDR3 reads TGTGGCGGTCCGCGGGGTTCACCCCTCCACTTT. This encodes CGGPRGSPLHF.

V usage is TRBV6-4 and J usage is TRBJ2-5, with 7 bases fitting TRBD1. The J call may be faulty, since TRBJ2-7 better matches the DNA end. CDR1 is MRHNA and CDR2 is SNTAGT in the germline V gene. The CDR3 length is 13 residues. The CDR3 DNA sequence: TGTGCCAGCAATCGAGGGGGCCGCTACGAGCAGTACTTC. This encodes CASNRGGRYEQYF.

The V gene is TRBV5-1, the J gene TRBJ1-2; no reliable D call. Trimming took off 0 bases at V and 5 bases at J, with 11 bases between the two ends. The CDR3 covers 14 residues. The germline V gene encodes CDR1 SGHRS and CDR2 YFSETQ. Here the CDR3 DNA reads TGCGCCAGCAGCTTGGATGGGCAGACGTATGGCTACACCTTC. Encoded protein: CASSLDGQTYGYTF.

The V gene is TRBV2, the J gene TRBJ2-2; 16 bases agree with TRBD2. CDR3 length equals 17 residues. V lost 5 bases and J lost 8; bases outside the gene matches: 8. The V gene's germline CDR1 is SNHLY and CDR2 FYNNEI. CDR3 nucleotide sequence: TGTGCCAGCAGTATCTCGGGACTAGCGGGGGGGCGTGGGGAGCTGTTTTTT. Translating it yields CASSISGLAGGRGELFF.

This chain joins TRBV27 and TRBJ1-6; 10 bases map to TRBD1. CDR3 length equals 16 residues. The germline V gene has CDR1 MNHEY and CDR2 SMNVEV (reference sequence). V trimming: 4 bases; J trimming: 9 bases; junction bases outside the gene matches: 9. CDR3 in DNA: TGTGCCAGCAGTTACCGGACAGGGGGAAGTAGTTCACCCCTCCACTTT. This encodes CASSYRTGGSSSPLHF.

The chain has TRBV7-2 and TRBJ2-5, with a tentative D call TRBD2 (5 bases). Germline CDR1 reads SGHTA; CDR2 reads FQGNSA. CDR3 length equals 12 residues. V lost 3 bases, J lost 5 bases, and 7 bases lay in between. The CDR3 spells CASSFRGETQYF. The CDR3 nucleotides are TGTGCCAGCAGCTTTAGAGGGGAGACCCAGTACTTC.

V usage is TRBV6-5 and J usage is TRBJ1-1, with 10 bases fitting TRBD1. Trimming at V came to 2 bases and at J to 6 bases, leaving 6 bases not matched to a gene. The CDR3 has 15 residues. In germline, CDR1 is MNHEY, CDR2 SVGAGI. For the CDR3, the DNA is TGTGCCAGCAGTTACACCGGGACAGGGGCGGCTGAAGCTTTCTTT. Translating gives CASSYTGTGAAEAFF.